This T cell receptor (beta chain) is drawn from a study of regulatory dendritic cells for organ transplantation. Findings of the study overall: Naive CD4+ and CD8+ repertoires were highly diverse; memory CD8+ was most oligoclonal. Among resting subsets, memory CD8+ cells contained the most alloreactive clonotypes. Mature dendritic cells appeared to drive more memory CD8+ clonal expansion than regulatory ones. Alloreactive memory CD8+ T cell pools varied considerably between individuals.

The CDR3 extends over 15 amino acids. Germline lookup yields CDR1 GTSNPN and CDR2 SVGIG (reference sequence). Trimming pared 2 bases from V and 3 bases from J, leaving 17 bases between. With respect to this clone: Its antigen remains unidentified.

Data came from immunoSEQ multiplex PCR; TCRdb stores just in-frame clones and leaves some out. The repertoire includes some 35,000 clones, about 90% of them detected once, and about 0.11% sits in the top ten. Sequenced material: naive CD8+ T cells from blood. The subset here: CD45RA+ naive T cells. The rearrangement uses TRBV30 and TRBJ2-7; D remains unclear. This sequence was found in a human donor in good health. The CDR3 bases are TGTGCCTGGAGTCTCCTTAACTGGATGAGCTACGAGCAGTACTTC. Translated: CAWSLLNWMSYEQYF.